This T cell receptor beta chain stems from a study of blood T cell repertoires in COVID-19. The wider study: Sources were T cells, B-cell-depleted T cells, or PBMCs; the material itself was cDNA or gDNA.

This clone was seen a handful of times. There are 14 residues in the CDR3. V lost 5 bases to trimming and J lost 1 base, with 14 bases between them. Germline CDR1 reads SQVTM; CDR2 reads ANQGSEA. Original data processing: Counts of nucleated cells, estimated from reference gene primer amplification, were obtained. Sequenced by immunoSEQ multiplex PCR; TCRdb stores in-frame clones only, minus some. V and J calls and clone size come straight from that table; D and trimming were deduced from the DNA. The profile shows about 250,000 clones, 87% of them singletons. Sequenced sample: peripheral blood. The chain carries TRBV29-1 and TRBJ1-1; D unresolved. This clonotype originated in a man younger than 30 with active or convalescent COVID-19. The CDR3 region is CSVSSLMRNTEAFF. CDR3 coding DNA: TGCAGCGTTTCTTCCCTGATGAGGAACACTGAAGCTTTCTTT.